Here is one TCR beta chain with its context. These data come from a study of ipilimumab plus nivolumab after autologous stem cell transplantation. Study as a whole: Patients received a median of roughly 5 ipilimumab and roughly eight nivolumab doses.

Measured with immunoSEQ multiplex PCR; TCRdb has only the in-frame clones, and not every one. The sample gives fewer than 30,000 clones, roughly 86% of which show up once; 4% to 6% is in the top ten. Checkpoint therapy with ipilimumab 1 mg/kg began 14 to 28 days after transplant. Through week 26, nivolumab 3 mg/kg IV was given weeks 1, 4, 7, 10, then biweekly. The CDR3 is 12 residues long. The germline CDR1 and CDR2 sequences are GTSNPN and SVGIG (reference sequence). Trimming stripped 3 bases from V and 4 bases from J, with 9 bases between. The sequenced sample was PBMCs, obtained in a trial of ipilimumab plus nivolumab as post-transplant consolidation. V gene TRBV30 combines with J gene TRBJ1-2, with D possibly being TRBD1 (5 bases). The TCR sequence derives from a male donor with diffuse large B-cell lymphoma. In DNA form, the CDR3 reads TGTGCCTGGAGCCCAGGGAGCTATGGCTACACCTTC. Translation gives CAWSPGSYGYTF.